This T cell receptor (beta chain) is from a study of early T cells in non-severe SARS-CoV-2 infection. The CDR3 is 13 amino acids. The germline V and J ends were trimmed by 7 bases and 5 bases, with 14 bases remaining between them. This clonotype showed up just a few times. TCRdb used MiXCR to reprocess the 5' RACE reads, holding one entry per CDR3 protein. The sample lists 53,000 or so distinct CDR3 sequences; around 10% were seen once. The clonotype comes from an adult who was a healthcare worker with PCR-confirmed SARS-CoV-2 infection or an uninfected control (not recorded which). The V gene is TRBV12-3 or TRBV12-4, the J gene TRBJ2-5; D gene uncertain. The specimen comprised whole blood, sampled at baseline. The CDR3 DNA follows: TGTGCCAGCACACGGGTGGATGGGGAGACCCAGTACTTC. This encodes CASTRVDGETQYF.